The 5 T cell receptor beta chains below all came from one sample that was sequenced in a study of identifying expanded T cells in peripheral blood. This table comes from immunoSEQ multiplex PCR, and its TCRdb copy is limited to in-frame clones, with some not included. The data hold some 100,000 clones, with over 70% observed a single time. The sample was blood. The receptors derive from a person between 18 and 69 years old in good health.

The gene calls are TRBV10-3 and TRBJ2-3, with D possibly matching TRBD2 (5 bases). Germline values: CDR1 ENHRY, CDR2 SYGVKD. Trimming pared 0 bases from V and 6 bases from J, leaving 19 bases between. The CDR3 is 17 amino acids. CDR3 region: CAISESNPAEVVDTQYF. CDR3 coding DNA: TGTGCCATCAGTGAGTCGAATCCAGCGGAGGTGGTGGATACGCAGTATTTT.

CDR3 bases: TGCAGCGTGAGGGGACCTGGTCGGACTGAAGCTTTCTTT. It codes for CSVRGPGRTEAFF. V usage is TRBV29-1 and J usage is TRBJ1-1; D may be TRBD1 (5 bases). Germline-derived CDR1 and CDR2 are SQVTM and ANQGSEA. Trimming cost V 6 bases and J 5 bases, with 16 bases left between them. The CDR3 runs to 13 residues.

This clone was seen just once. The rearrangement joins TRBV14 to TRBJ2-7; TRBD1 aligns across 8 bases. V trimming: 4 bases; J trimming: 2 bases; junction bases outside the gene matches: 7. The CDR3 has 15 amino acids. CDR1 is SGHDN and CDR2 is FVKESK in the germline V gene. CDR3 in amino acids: CASSLGTGRTYEQYF. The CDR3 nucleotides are TGTGCCAGCAGCCTCGGGACAGGAAGAACCTACGAGCAGTACTTC.

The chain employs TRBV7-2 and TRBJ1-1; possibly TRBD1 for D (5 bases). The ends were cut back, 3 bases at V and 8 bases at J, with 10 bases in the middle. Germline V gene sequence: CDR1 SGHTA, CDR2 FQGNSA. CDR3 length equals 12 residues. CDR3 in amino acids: CASSLTRTEAFF. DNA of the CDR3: TGTGCCAGCAGCTTGACCCGGACAGAAGCTTTCTTT. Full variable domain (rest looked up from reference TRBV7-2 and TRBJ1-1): GAGVSQSPSNKVTEKGKDVELRCDPISGHTALYWYRQSLGQGLEFLIYFQGNSAPDKSGLPSDRFSAERTGGSVSTLTIQRTQQEDSAVYLCASSLTRTEAFFGQGTRLTVV.

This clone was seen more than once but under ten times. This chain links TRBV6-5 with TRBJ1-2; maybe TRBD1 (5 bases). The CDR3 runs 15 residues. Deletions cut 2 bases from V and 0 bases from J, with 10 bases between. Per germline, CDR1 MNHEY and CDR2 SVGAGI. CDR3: CASSYRDGANYGYTF. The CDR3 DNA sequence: TGTGCCAGCAGTTACCGGGACGGGGCTAACTATGGCTACACCTTC.